This T cell receptor (beta chain) was sequenced during a study of T cell responses to AZD1222 COVID-19 vaccine. Libraries were prepared by immunoSEQ multiplex PCR; TCRdb keeps only in-frame clonotypes and omits some of them. The table has approximately 110,000 clones, 88% seen once. A note on this clone: What it binds is unknown.

Study outcomes and limitations: Across spike, vaccine-associated CD4 TCRs were found, dominant at 160-218 and 743-854. Repertoires were obtained only post-peak T cell response. Close to half of all spike-specific TCRs reportedly target regions of the variants that are unmutated. Baseline seropositivity occurred in only a handful of AZD1222 recipients.

The sequencing here drew on peripheral blood, taken on day 0 of AZD1222 vaccination. The sequence was obtained from an adult in good health.

CDR3 loop: CSVEDSGAGNTEAFF. CDR3 sequence (DNA): TGCAGCGTTGAAGATTCGGGGGCAGGGAACACTGAAGCTTTCTTT. This chain joins TRBV29-1 and TRBJ1-1, with D possibly TRBD1 on 6 matching bases. The CDR3 consists of 15 residues. Germline V gene lookup returns CDR1 SQVTM and CDR2 ANQGSEA. The V gene lost 0 bases and the J gene lost 1 base, with 12 bases spanning the gap.